These T cell receptor beta chains were read from a single sample in a study of lymphopenia after photon versus proton radiotherapy. Method: immunoSEQ multiplex PCR; TCRdb's copy keeps in-frame clones and lacks some. The sample has over 25,000 clones, about 80% seen once; the top ten hold around 13%. The sequencing here drew on peripheral blood, taken from a patient treated with proton-based radiotherapy. These TCRs come from a woman in her sixties or seventies with pancreatic cancer. Each CDR3 is given with its conserved first and last residue. Fields, in order: J gene, CDR3 length, D gene, V gene, CDR3 protein, CDR3 DNA. D genes are given only for firm matches.

TRBJ2-2	11	.	TRBV30	CAWSTTGELFF	TGTGCCTGGAGTACCACCGGGGAGCTGTTTTTT
TRBJ1-6	14	.	TRBV5-4	CASSFPGGATPLHF	TGTGCCAGCAGCTTCCCGGGGGGGGCTACACCCCTCCACTTT
TRBJ2-7	12	.	TRBV29-1	CSVGRDFYEQYF	TGCAGCGTTGGCCGCGATTTCTACGAGCAGTACTTC
TRBJ2-4	17	TRBD2	TRBV28	CASRPNSSGGAKNIQYF	TGTGCCAGCAGACCAAACTCTAGCGGGGGGGCCAAAAACATTCAGTACTTC
TRBJ2-1	20	TRBD2	TRBV6-1	CASSDATGLAGLPFENEQFF	TGTGCCAGCAGTGATGCGACGGGACTAGCGGGACTACCCTTTGAGAATGAGCAGTTCTTC
TRBJ2-7	16	TRBD2	TRBV4-2	CASSQGPRGGSYEQYF	TGTGCCAGCAGCCAAGGTCCTCGCGGGGGCTCCTACGAGCAGTACTTC
TRBJ1-2	14	.	TRBV30	CAWSGQLRTSGYTF	TGTGCCTGGAGTGGACAGTTACGGACGTCGGGCTACACCTTC
TRBJ2-7	15	TRBD1	TRBV27	CASSLRGTGTYEQYF	TGTGCCAGCAGTTTACGCGGGACAGGGACCTACGAGCAGTACTTC
TRBJ2-7	15	TRBD2	TRBV7-6	CASSALAGTSYEQYF	TGTGCCAGCAGCGCACTAGCGGGCACATCCTACGAGCAGTACTTC
TRBJ2-5	15	TRBD2	TRBV19	CASMRTSGIEETQYF	TGTGCCAGTATGCGGACTAGCGGGATTGAAGAGACCCAGTACTTC
TRBJ2-7	15	.	TRBV7-9	CASSLESRYREKQYF	TGTGCCAGCAGCTTAGAGTCCCGTTACAGGGAAAAGCAGTACTTC
TRBJ2-1	12	.	TRBV19	CASRENFNEQFF	TGTGCCAGTAGAGAGAATTTCAATGAGCAGTTCTTC
TRBJ2-3	14	.	TRBV6-5	CASSRRRITDTQYF	TGTGCCAGCAGTAGGCGGAGAATCACAGATACGCAGTATTTT
TRBJ2-2	13	TRBD1	TRBV29-1	CSVRTGWAGELFF	TGCAGCGTCCGGACAGGGTGGGCCGGGGAGCTGTTTTTT
TRBJ2-2	14	.	TRBV29-1	CSVARQGNTGELFF	TGCAGCGTTGCACGGCAGGGAAACACCGGGGAGCTGTTTTTT
TRBJ1-1	13	.	TRBV28	CASRMTEDTEAFF	TGTGCCAGCAGAATGACGGAAGACACTGAAGCTTTCTTT
TRBJ2-3	18	TRBD2	TRBV11-2	CASSPGLAGRIRTDTQYF	TGTGCCAGCAGCCCGGGACTAGCGGGTAGAATCCGCACAGATACGCAGTATTTT
TRBJ1-4	16	.	TRBV28	CASSLSADSFNEKLFF	TGTGCCAGCAGTTTATCGGCCGATAGCTTTAATGAAAAACTGTTTTTT
TRBJ2-1	17	TRBD2	TRBV7-2	CASSLTASGNVYNEQFF	TGTGCCAGCAGCTTAACCGCTAGCGGGAATGTCTACAATGAGCAGTTCTTC
TRBJ2-1	14	.	TRBV6-6	CASSPGVAGNEQFF	TGTGCCAGCAGTCCTGGAGTAGCTGGGAATGAGCAGTTCTTC